This T cell receptor (beta chain) derives from a study of blood T cells in healthy people across ages. This CDR3 has 13 amino acids. V gave up 6 bases and J gave up 5 bases; unmatched junction bases: 7. Germline CDR1 MNHEY, CDR2 SMNVEV (reference sequence). A second PCR of roughly 7 to 11 cycles used a sample-barcoded 5' primer and a J-beta primer mix. TCRdb reanalysed the 5' RACE reads using MiXCR and keeps one entry per CDR3 protein. The sample records around 820,000 distinct CDR3 sequences, 20% to 25% being singletons. These sequences were also reported in another study, on T cells of mothers and their children.

The sequenced sample consisted of blood. This receptor was identified in a boy aged 5-17 years in good health. The rearrangement links TRBV27 to TRBJ2-7, with 7 bases that match TRBD1. In nucleotides, the CDR3 is TGTGCCAGCAGCCTGACAGGGATCAACGAGCAGTACTTC. Its protein is CASSLTGINEQYF.